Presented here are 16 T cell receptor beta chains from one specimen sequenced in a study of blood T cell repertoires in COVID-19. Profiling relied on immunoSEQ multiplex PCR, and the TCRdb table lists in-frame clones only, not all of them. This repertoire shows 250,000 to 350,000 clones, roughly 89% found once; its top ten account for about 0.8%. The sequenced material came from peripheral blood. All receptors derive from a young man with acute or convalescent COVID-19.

The CDR3 reads CASSLGQGLTEKLFF. CDR3 nucleotide sequence: TGTGCCAGCAGCTTGGGACAGGGCTTAACTGAAAAACTGTTTTTT. The chain carries TRBV5-5 and TRBJ1-4; TRBD1 matches 7 bases. The V gene's germline CDR1 is SGHKS and CDR2 YYEKEE (reference sequence). Losses at the gene ends were 0 bases for V and 7 bases for J; bases not matched to a gene: 6. The CDR3 spans 15 residues.

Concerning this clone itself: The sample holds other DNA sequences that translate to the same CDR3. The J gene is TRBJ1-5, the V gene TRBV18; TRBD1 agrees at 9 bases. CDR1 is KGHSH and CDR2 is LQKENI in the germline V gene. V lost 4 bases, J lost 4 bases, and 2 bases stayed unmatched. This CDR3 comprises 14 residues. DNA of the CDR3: TGTGCCAGCTCACTAGGACAGGGGAATCAGCCCCAGCATTTT. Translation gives CASSLGQGNQPQHF.

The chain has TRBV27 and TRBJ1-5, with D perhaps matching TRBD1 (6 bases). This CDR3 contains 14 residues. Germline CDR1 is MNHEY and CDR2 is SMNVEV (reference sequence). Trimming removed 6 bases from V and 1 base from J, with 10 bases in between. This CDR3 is CASSGQPSNQPQHF. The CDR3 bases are TGTGCCAGCAGCGGACAGCCAAGCAATCAGCCCCAGCATTTT.

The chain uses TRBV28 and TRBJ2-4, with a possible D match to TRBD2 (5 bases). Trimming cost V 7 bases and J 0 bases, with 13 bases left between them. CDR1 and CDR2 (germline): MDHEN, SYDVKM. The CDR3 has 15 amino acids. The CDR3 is CASTRGRLAKNIQYF. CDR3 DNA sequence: TGTGCCAGCACAAGAGGGAGATTAGCCAAAAACATTCAGTACTTC.

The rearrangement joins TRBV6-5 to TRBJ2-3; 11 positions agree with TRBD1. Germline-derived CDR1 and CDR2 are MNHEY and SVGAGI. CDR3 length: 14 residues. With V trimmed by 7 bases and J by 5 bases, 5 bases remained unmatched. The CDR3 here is CASKPGQGVDTQYF. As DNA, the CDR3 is TGTGCCAGCAAGCCGGGACAGGGGGTAGATACGCAGTATTTT.

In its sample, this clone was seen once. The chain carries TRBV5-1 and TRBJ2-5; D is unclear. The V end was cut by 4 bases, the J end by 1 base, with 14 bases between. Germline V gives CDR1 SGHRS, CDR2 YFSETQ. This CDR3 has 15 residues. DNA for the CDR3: TGCGCCAGCAGCCTTTTTTGGCGGATCCAAGAGACCCAGTACTTC. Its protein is CASSLFWRIQETQYF.

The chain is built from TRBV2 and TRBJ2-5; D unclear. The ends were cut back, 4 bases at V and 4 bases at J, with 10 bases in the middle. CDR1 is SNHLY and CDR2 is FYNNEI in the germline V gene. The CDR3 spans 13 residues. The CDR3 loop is CASSGGVRETQYF. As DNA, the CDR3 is TGTGCCAGCAGTGGCGGCGTGCGAGAGACCCAGTACTTC.

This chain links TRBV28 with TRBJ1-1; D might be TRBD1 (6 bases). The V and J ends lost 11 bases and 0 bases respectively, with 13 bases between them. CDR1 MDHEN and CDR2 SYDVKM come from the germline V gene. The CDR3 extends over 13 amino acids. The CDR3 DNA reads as TGTGCCTCTACCGGGACATTGAACACTGAAGCTTTCTTT. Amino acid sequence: CASTGTLNTEAFF.

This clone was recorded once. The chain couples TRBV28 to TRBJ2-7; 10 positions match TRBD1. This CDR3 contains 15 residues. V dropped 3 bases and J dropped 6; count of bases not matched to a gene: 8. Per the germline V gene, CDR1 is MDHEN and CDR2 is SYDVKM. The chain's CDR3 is CASSLPSTGGPEQYF. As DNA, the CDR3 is TGTGCCAGCAGTTTGCCGTCGACAGGGGGCCCCGAGCAGTACTTC.

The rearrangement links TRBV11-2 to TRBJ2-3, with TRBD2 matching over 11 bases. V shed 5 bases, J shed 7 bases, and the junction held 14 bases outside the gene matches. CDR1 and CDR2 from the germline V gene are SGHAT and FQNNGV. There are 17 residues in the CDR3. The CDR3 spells CASSPKVAGGLSHTQYF. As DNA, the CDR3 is TGTGCCAGCAGCCCGAAAGTAGCGGGGGGGCTGAGTCATACGCAGTATTTT.

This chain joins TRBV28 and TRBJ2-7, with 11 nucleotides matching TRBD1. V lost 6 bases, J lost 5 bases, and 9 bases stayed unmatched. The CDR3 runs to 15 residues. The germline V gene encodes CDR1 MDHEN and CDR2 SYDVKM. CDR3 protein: CASRDPGQGDHEQYF. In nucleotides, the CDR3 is TGTGCCAGCAGAGACCCGGGACAGGGGGACCACGAGCAGTACTTC.

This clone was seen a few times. The CDR3 sequence is CASSLATGIDTEAFF. For the CDR3, the DNA is TGCGCCAGCAGCTTGGCCACGGGGATAGACACTGAAGCTTTCTTT. The chain employs TRBV5-1 and TRBJ1-1, with unresolved D. CDR1 is SGHRS and CDR2 is YFSETQ in the germline V gene. Between the trimmed V and J ends, which lost 0 bases and 3 bases, there was a span of 12 bases. The CDR3 extends over 15 amino acids.

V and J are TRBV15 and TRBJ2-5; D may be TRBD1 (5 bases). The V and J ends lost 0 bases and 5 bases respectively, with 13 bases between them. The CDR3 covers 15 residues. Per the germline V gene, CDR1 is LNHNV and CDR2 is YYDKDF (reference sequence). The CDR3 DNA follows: TGTGCCACCAGCAGAGATGGTACAGGCAGGGAGACCCAGTACTTC. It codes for CATSRDGTGRETQYF.

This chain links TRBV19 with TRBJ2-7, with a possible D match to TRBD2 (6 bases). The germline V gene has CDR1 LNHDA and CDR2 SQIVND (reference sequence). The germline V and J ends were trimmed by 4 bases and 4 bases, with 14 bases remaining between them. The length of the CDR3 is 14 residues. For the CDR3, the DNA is TGTGCCAGTAGTAGGGGCGGGATCGGATACGAGCAGTACTTC. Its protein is CASSRGGIGYEQYF. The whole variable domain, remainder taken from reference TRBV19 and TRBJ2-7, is DGGITQSPKYLFRKEGQNVTLSCEQNLNHDAMYWYRQDPGQGLRLIYYSQIVNDFQKGDIAEGYSVSREKKESFPLTVTSAQKNPTAFYLCASSRGGIGYEQYFGPGTRLTVT.

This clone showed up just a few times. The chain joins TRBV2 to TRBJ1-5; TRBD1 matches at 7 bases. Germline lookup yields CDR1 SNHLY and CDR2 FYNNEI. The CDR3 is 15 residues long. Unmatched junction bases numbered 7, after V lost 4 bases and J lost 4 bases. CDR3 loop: CASSGQGRGNQPQHF. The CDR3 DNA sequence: TGTGCCAGCAGTGGACAGGGTCGGGGAAATCAGCCCCAGCATTTT.

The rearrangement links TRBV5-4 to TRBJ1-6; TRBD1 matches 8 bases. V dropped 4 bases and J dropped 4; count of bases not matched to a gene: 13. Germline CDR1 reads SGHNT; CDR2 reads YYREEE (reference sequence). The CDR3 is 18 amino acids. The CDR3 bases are TGTGCCAGCAGCCGGGGACAGGCCCTTAGCCAATATAATTCACCCCTCCACTTT. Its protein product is CASSRGQALSQYNSPLHF.